The clone carrying this T cell receptor beta chain occurred a few times. This sample is part of a study of T-cell memory formation after mild COVID-19. With 7 bases removed from V and 4 bases from J, the gap between germline ends came to 14 bases. The CDR3 loop spans 13 amino acids. From the 5' RACE reads, TCRdb called clonotypes with MiXCR, one entry per CDR3 protein. The table records about 210,000 distinct CDR3 sequences, under 30% of them present only once. The specimen was PBMCs or a T cell subset sorted from them (not recorded which). The chain carries TRBV12-3 or TRBV12-4 and TRBJ2-7; possible D gene TRBD2, 6 bases. This TCR came from an adult woman who had mild COVID-19 (a few samples of this study predate the infection). Cell type and time point are not known. CDR3 amino acids: CASKSTSRYEQYF. The CDR3 DNA is TGTGCCAGCAAGTCGACTAGTCGGTACGAGCAGTACTTC.